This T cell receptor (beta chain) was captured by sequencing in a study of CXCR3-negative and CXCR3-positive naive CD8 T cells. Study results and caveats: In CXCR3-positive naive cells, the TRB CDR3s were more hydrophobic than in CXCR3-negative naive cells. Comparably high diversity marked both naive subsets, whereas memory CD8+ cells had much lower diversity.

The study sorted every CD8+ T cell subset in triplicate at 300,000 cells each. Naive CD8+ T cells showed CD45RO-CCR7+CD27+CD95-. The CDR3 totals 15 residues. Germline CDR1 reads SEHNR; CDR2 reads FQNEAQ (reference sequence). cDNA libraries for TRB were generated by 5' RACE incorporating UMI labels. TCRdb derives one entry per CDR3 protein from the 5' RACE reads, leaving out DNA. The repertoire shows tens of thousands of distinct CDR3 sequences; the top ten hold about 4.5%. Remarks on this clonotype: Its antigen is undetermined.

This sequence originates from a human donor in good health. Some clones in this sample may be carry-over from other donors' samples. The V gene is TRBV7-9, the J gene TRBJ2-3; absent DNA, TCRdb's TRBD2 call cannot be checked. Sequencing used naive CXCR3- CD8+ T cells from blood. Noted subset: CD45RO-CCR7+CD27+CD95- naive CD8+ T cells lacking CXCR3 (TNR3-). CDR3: CASSPRTPSTDTQYF.